The clone carrying this T cell receptor beta chain is a singleton in its sample. Its antigen is unidentified. People who had autoimmune disease history or systemic immunosuppression were excluded. Germline V lookup: CDR1 SEHNR, CDR2 FQNEAQ (reference sequence). Trimming took 5 bases from V and 0 from J, leaving 18 bases between them. The CDR3 is 17 amino acids. These data belong to a study of OX40 agonist ivuxolimab in advanced cancers. Study background: The mean age was about 61 years, ranging from 23 to 79, with around four fifths of participants male.

Findings and caveats of the study: Clones of CD4+ and CD8+ blood T cells grew by week 6 at doses of 0.1 to 3.0 mg/kg. Some patients without response likewise showed low normalized clonal expansion.

The repertoire was sequenced with immunoSEQ multiplex PCR; TCRdb's copy has only in-frame clones and lacks some. The sample includes 150,000 to 170,000 clones, roughly 94% of them seen just once. The gene calls are TRBV7-9 and TRBJ2-3; TRBD2 might be the D (6 bases). The receptor was isolated from an adult with an advanced solid tumor such as melanoma, head and neck, liver or kidney cancer. Source: CD4+ or CD8+ T cells sorted from blood, taken in a trial of the OX40 agonist ivuxolimab. CDR3 sequence reads: CASSPRLVSPSTDTQYF. CDR3 nucleotide sequence: TGTGCCAGCAGCCCGCGACTAGTATCGCCTAGCACAGATACGCAGTATTTT.